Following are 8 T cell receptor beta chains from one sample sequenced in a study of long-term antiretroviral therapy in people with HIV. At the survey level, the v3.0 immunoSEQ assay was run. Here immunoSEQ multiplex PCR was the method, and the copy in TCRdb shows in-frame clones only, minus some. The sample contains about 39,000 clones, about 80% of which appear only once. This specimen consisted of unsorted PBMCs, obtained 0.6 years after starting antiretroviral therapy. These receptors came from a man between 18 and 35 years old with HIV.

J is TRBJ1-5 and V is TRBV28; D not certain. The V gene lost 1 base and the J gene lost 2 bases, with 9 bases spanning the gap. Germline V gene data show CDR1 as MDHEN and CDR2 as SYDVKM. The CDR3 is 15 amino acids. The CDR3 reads CASSLSGEGNQPQHF. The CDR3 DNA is TGTGCCAGCAGTTTATCGGGTGAGGGCAATCAGCCCCAGCATTTT.

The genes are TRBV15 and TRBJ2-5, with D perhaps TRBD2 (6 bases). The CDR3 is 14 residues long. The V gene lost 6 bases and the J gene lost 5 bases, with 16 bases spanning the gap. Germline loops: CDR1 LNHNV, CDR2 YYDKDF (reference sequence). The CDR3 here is CATSVYGRGETQYF. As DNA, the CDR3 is TGTGCCACCAGTGTTTACGGGAGAGGGGAGACCCAGTACTTC. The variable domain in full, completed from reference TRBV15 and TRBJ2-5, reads DAMVIQNPRYQVTQFGKPVTLSCSQTLNHNVMYWYQQKSSQAPKLLFHYYDKDFNNEADTPDNFQSRRPNTSFCFLDIRSPGLGDTAMYLCATSVYGRGETQYFGPGTRLLVL.

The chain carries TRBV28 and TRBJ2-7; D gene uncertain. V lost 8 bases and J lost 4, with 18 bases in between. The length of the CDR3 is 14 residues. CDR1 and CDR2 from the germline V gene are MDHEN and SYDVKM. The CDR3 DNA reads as TGTGCCAGCGCACCATCGGGCCCACCTTACGAGCAGTACTTC. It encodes CASAPSGPPYEQYF. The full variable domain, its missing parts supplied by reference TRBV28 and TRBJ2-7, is DVKVTQSSRYLVKRTGEKVFLECVQDMDHENMFWYRQDPGLGLRLIYFSYDVKMKEKGDIPEGYSVSREKKERFSLILESASTNQTSMYLCASAPSGPPYEQYFGPGTRLTVT.

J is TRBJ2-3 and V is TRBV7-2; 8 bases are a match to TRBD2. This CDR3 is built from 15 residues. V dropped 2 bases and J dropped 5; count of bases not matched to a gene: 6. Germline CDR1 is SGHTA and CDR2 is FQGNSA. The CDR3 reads CASSLHPGGLDTQYF. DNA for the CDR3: TGTGCCAGCAGCTTACATCCGGGAGGGCTAGATACGCAGTATTTT.

As DNA, the CDR3 is TGCGCCAGCAGCTTGGAAGGGACGGTGGTGGGGGCCAACGTCCTGACTTTC. Protein sequence: CASSLEGTVVGANVLTF. The J gene is TRBJ2-6, the V gene TRBV5-1; perhaps D is TRBD1 or TRBD2 (5 bases each). V was trimmed by 0 bases and J by 4 bases, leaving 14 bases between them. The CDR3 is 17 amino acids. CDR1 is SGHRS, CDR2 YFSETQ, per germline. Based on the CDR3 plus reference TRBV5-1 and TRBJ2-6, the full variable domain is KAGVTQTPRYLIKTRGQQVTLSCSPISGHRSVSWYQQTPGQGLQFLFEYFSETQRNKGNFPGRFSGRQFSNSRSEMNVSTLELGDSALYLCASSLEGTVVGANVLTFGAGSRLTVL.

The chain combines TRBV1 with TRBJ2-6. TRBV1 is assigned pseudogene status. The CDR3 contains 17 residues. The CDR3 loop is CTSSMECAQSRANVLTF. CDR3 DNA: TGCACCAGCAGTATGGAATGTGCACAAAGTCGGGCCAACGTCCTGACTTTC.

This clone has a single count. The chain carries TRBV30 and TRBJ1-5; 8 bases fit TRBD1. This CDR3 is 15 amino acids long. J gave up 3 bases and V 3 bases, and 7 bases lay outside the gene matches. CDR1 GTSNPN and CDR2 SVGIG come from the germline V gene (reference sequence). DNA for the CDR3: TGTGCCTGGAGAGACAGGACAGGGCCCAATCAGCCCCAGCATTTT. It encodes CAWRDRTGPNQPQHF.

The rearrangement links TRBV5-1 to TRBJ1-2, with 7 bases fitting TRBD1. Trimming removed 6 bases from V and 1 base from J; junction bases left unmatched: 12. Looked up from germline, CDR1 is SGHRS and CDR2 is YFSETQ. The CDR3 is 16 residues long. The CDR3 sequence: CASTHGTAALNYGYTF. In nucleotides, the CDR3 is TGCGCCAGCACCCACGGGACAGCCGCCCTTAACTATGGCTACACCTTC. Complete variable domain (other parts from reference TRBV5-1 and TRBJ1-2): KAGVTQTPRYLIKTRGQQVTLSCSPISGHRSVSWYQQTPGQGLQFLFEYFSETQRNKGNFPGRFSGRQFSNSRSEMNVSTLELGDSALYLCASTHGTAALNYGYTFGSGTRLTVV.